Listed below are T cell receptor beta chains from one sample, sequenced in a study of cytomegalovirus exposure and HLA in healthy donors. Sequencing used immunoSEQ multiplex PCR; TCRdb keeps in-frame clones, though not all of them. The table lists approximately 68,000 clones. The source material was PBMCs. The receptors here all came from a female donor in good health and CMV-seropositive. CDR3s include the opening cysteine and the closing phenylalanine or tryptophan. D genes are given only for firm matches.

CDR3 protein: CASRFTGNNEQFF
CDR3 DNA: TGTGCCAGCAGGTTTACCGGGAACAATGAGCAGTTCTTC
V gene: TRBV7-9
CDR3 length: 13
D gene: NA
J gene: TRBJ2-1

CDR3 protein: CATNRQGRDQPQHF
CDR3 DNA: TGTGCCACCAACAGACAGGGCCGAGATCAGCCCCAGCATTTT
V gene: TRBV19
CDR3 length: 14
D gene: TRBD1
J gene: TRBJ1-5

CDR3 protein: CASSVGGRVGQPQHF
CDR3 DNA: TGTGCCAGCAGCGTGGGGGGGCGAGTTGGTCAGCCCCAGCATTTT
V gene: TRBV9
CDR3 length: 15
D gene: NA
J gene: TRBJ1-5

CDR3 protein: CASRLQGALQPQHF
CDR3 DNA: TGTGCCAGCAGATTACAGGGGGCGCTTCAGCCCCAGCATTTT
V gene: TRBV28
CDR3 length: 14
D gene: TRBD1
J gene: TRBJ1-5

CDR3 protein: CASSGLAETDTQYF
CDR3 DNA: TGTGCCAGCAGTGGACTAGCGGAGACAGATACGCAGTATTTT
V gene: TRBV6-1
CDR3 length: 14
D gene: TRBD2
J gene: TRBJ2-3

CDR3 protein: CASDPGTGSNQPQHF
CDR3 DNA: TGTGCCAGCGACCCTGGGACAGGAAGCAATCAGCCCCAGCATTTT
V gene: TRBV19
CDR3 length: 15
D gene: TRBD1
J gene: TRBJ1-5

CDR3 protein: CASSILAGPTDTQYF
CDR3 DNA: TGTGCCAGTAGTATACTAGCGGGACCCACAGATACGCAGTATTTT
V gene: TRBV19
CDR3 length: 15
D gene: TRBD2
J gene: TRBJ2-3

CDR3 protein: CASSQVTGFSGANVLTF
CDR3 DNA: TGCGCCAGCAGCCAAGTAACAGGATTCTCTGGGGCCAACGTCCTGACTTTC
V gene: TRBV4-3
CDR3 length: 17
D gene: NA
J gene: TRBJ2-6

CDR3 protein: CASSLASVTPDTQYF
CDR3 DNA: TGTGCCAGCAGCTTAGCGAGTGTAACCCCAGATACGCAGTATTTT
V gene: TRBV7-8
CDR3 length: 15
D gene: NA
J gene: TRBJ2-3

CDR3 protein: CSVPGQGMTQYF
CDR3 DNA: TGCAGCGTTCCCGGACAGGGGATGACCCAGTACTTC
V gene: TRBV29-1
CDR3 length: 12
D gene: TRBD1
J gene: TRBJ2-5

CDR3 protein: CASSPTGYEQYF
CDR3 DNA: TGTGCCAGCTCACCAACAGGGTACGAGCAGTACTTC
V gene: TRBV18
CDR3 length: 12
D gene: NA
J gene: TRBJ2-7

CDR3 protein: CASSLIRGNTGELFF
CDR3 DNA: TGTGCCAGCAGCTTAATTCGGGGGAACACCGGGGAGCTGTTTTTT
V gene: TRBV7-2
CDR3 length: 15
D gene: NA
J gene: TRBJ2-2

CDR3 protein: CASGAGQEVEKLFF
CDR3 DNA: TGCGCCAGCGGAGCGGGACAGGAGGTGGAAAAACTGTTTTTT
V gene: TRBV4-1
CDR3 length: 14
D gene: TRBD1
J gene: TRBJ1-4

CDR3 protein: CASSLDLRGQFF
CDR3 DNA: TGCGCCAGCAGCTTGGACCTGAGAGGGCAGTTCTTC
V gene: TRBV5-1
CDR3 length: 12
D gene: NA
J gene: TRBJ2-1

CDR3 protein: CASSQDIGEGQPQHF
CDR3 DNA: TGCGCCAGCAGCCAAGATATAGGGGAGGGTCAGCCCCAGCATTTT
V gene: TRBV4-3
CDR3 length: 15
D gene: NA
J gene: TRBJ1-5

CDR3 protein: CASSVVPAGDYEQFF
CDR3 DNA: TGTGCCAGCAGCGTAGTTCCAGCGGGAGACTATGAGCAGTTCTTC
V gene: TRBV9
CDR3 length: 15
D gene: TRBD2
J gene: TRBJ2-1

CDR3 protein: CASSLLDNGFSHYTF
CDR3 DNA: TGTGCCAGCAGCTTACTGGACAACGGTTTTAGTCACTACACCTTC
V gene: TRBV7-9
CDR3 length: 15
D gene: NA
J gene: TRBJ1-2

CDR3 protein: CASSQGGQGVVGYTF
CDR3 DNA: TGTGCCAGCAGCCAAGGCGGACAGGGGGTAGTTGGCTACACCTTC
V gene: TRBV4-2
CDR3 length: 15
D gene: TRBD1
J gene: TRBJ1-2

CDR3 protein: CASSGQGAYEQYF
CDR3 DNA: TGTGCCAGCAGCGGACAGGGGGCTTACGAGCAGTACTTC
V gene: TRBV9
CDR3 length: 13
D gene: TRBD1
J gene: TRBJ2-7

CDR3 protein: CASSLPTITGELFF
CDR3 DNA: TGTGCCAGTAGTCTGCCGACAATCACCGGGGAGCTGTTTTTT
V gene: TRBV19
CDR3 length: 14
D gene: NA
J gene: TRBJ2-2

CDR3 protein: CASRQGAGKEKLFF
CDR3 DNA: TGTGCCAGTAGACAGGGGGCCGGGAAGGAAAAACTGTTTTTT
V gene: TRBV19
CDR3 length: 14
D gene: TRBD1
J gene: TRBJ1-4

CDR3 protein: CASTRTGTGAGELFF
CDR3 DNA: TGTGCCAGCACCCGGACAGGGACGGGGGCCGGGGAGCTGTTTTTT
V gene: TRBV6-6
CDR3 length: 15
D gene: TRBD1
J gene: TRBJ2-2

CDR3 protein: CASSRDTDYGYTF
CDR3 DNA: TGTGCCAGCAGCCGGGACACGGACTATGGCTACACCTTC
V gene: TRBV28
CDR3 length: 13
D gene: NA
J gene: TRBJ1-2

CDR3 protein: CASSRDRTEAFF
CDR3 DNA: TGTGCCAGCAGCAGGGATCGGACTGAAGCTTTCTTT
V gene: TRBV6-6
CDR3 length: 12
D gene: NA
J gene: TRBJ1-1

CDR3 protein: CASSPDRLQETQYF
CDR3 DNA: TGTGCCAGCAGCCCAGACAGGCTCCAAGAGACCCAGTACTTC
V gene: TRBV7-9
CDR3 length: 14
D gene: NA
J gene: TRBJ2-5

CDR3 protein: CAWSVPLSPLHF
CDR3 DNA: TGTGCCTGGAGCGTCCCTCTTTCACCCCTCCACTTT
V gene: TRBV30
CDR3 length: 12
D gene: NA
J gene: TRBJ1-6

CDR3 protein: CASIQTGRGRPYEQYF
CDR3 DNA: TGTGCCAGTATCCAGACCGGTAGAGGCCGGCCCTACGAGCAGTACTTC
V gene: TRBV19
CDR3 length: 16
D gene: NA
J gene: TRBJ2-7

CDR3 protein: CASSVPLQREEVEQFF
CDR3 DNA: TGTGCCAGCAGCGTCCCCCTACAGCGGGAGGAAGTTGAGCAGTTCTTC
V gene: TRBV7-8
CDR3 length: 16
D gene: TRBD2
J gene: TRBJ2-1

CDR3 protein: CASSIGGQGAFEQYF
CDR3 DNA: TGTGCCAGTAGTATAGGGGGTCAGGGGGCCTTCGAGCAGTACTTC
V gene: TRBV19
CDR3 length: 15
D gene: TRBD1
J gene: TRBJ2-7

CDR3 protein: CASSALAGGEQFF
CDR3 DNA: TGTGCCAGCAGCGCTCTAGCGGGAGGGGAGCAGTTCTTC
V gene: TRBV9
CDR3 length: 13
D gene: TRBD2
J gene: TRBJ2-1

CDR3 protein: CASSMGLAGGNTQYF
CDR3 DNA: TGCGCCAGCAGCATGGGACTAGCGGGGGGTAATACGCAGTATTTT
V gene: TRBV5-1
CDR3 length: 15
D gene: TRBD2
J gene: TRBJ2-3

CDR3 protein: CASSLVGGIAYEQYF
CDR3 DNA: TGTGCCAGCAGCTTAGTCGGAGGGATAGCCTACGAGCAGTACTTC
V gene: TRBV11-2
CDR3 length: 15
D gene: NA
J gene: TRBJ2-7

CDR3 protein: CASSKPGLTSSYEQYF
CDR3 DNA: TGTGCCAGCAGCAAGCCGGGACTAACAAGCTCCTACGAGCAGTACTTC
V gene: TRBV5-4
CDR3 length: 16
D gene: TRBD2
J gene: TRBJ2-7

CDR3 protein: CSVEGVAGVNEQFF
CDR3 DNA: TGCAGCGTTGAAGGGGTAGCGGGAGTCAATGAGCAGTTCTTC
V gene: TRBV29-1
CDR3 length: 14
D gene: TRBD2
J gene: TRBJ2-1

CDR3 protein: CATSRDRGDQPQHF
CDR3 DNA: TGTGCCACCAGCAGAGATCGGGGGGATCAGCCCCAGCATTTT
V gene: TRBV15
CDR3 length: 14
D gene: NA
J gene: TRBJ1-5

CDR3 protein: CASRPRDRPNEKLFF
CDR3 DNA: TGTGCCAGCAGACCACGGGACAGGCCGAATGAAAAACTGTTTTTT
V gene: TRBV6-6
CDR3 length: 15
D gene: TRBD1
J gene: TRBJ1-4

CDR3 protein: CASSVGERAPEQFF
CDR3 DNA: TGTGCCAGCAGCGTAGGGGAGCGGGCACCTGAGCAGTTCTTC
V gene: TRBV9
CDR3 length: 14
D gene: NA
J gene: TRBJ2-1

CDR3 protein: CASSPGQTWQYF
CDR3 DNA: TGTGCCAGCAGTCCCGGACAGACATGGCAGTATTTT
V gene: TRBV27
CDR3 length: 12
D gene: NA
J gene: TRBJ2-3

CDR3 protein: CASWGQLNYGYTF
CDR3 DNA: TGTGCCAGCTGGGGACAGCTCAACTATGGCTACACCTTC
V gene: TRBV28
CDR3 length: 13
D gene: TRBD1
J gene: TRBJ1-2

CDR3 protein: CAWSDSLTGELFF
CDR3 DNA: TGTGCCTGGAGTGACAGTCTCACCGGGGAGCTGTTTTTT
V gene: TRBV30
CDR3 length: 13
D gene: NA
J gene: TRBJ2-2

CDR3 protein: CASRAGGPSGYNEQFF
CDR3 DNA: TGTGCCAGCAGAGCGGGGGGTCCTAGCGGTTACAATGAGCAGTTCTTC
V gene: TRBV9
CDR3 length: 16
D gene: TRBD2
J gene: TRBJ2-1

CDR3 protein: CASSLAFGQGGGQETQYF
CDR3 DNA: TGTGCCAGCAGCTTGGCCTTTGGACAGGGAGGAGGGCAAGAGACCCAGTACTTC
V gene: TRBV5-4
CDR3 length: 18
D gene: TRBD1
J gene: TRBJ2-5

CDR3 protein: CASSRSQTGNTIYF
CDR3 DNA: TGTGCCAGCTCACGGAGCCAGACTGGAAACACCATATATTTT
V gene: TRBV18
CDR3 length: 14
D gene: NA
J gene: TRBJ1-3